The clone carrying this T cell receptor (beta chain) occurred a few times. Its antigen is unknown. A second 7 to 11 cycle PCR used barcoded and J-beta primers. One entry per CDR3 protein results from TCRdb running MiXCR on the 5' RACE reads. The sample consists of hundreds of thousands of distinct CDR3 sequences, 44% of them appearing once. The data belong to a study of blood T cells in healthy people across ages. General study findings and limits: Higher diversity, along with more naive CD4+ cells, distinguished long-lived donors from aged donors. Diversity estimates from one million T cells were considered underestimates.

The J segment lost 6 bases and the V segment lost 2 bases, leaving 4 bases of the junction unmatched. The CDR3 covers 14 residues. Germline lookup yields CDR1 SGDLS and CDR2 YYNGEE. PBMCs numbering at least 6 million were isolated per sample. This clonotype was obtained from a man in his sixties in good health. The specimen was blood. The rearrangement uses TRBV9 and TRBJ2-1, with 8 bases that match TRBD2. DNA for the CDR3: TGTGCCAGCAGCGTTGGCGGGGGGAGCAATGAGCAGTTCTTC. Translation gives CASSVGGGSNEQFF.